The present T cell receptor beta chain was sequenced within a study of post-analysis software for immune sequencing data. Study summary: Relapsing-remitting, secondary progressive and progressive-relapsing multiple sclerosis courses were included.

Whole-study findings and limits: Higher frequency in patients than in controls was seen for five TRBV segments, with TRBV5-6, TRBV5-1 and TRBV20-1 among them. Comparison with controls showed significantly lower normalized Chao1 diversity in multiple sclerosis patients.

As to this clonotype: Its antigen is not identified.

Germline trimming cut 3 bases from V and 4 bases from J; bases unmatched to any gene: 6. The CDR3 is 15 residues long. The germline V gene encodes CDR1 SEHNR and CDR2 FQNEAQ (reference sequence). Prepared libraries of TCR beta cDNA carried unique molecular identifiers. Hundreds of thousands of cDNA molecules came from around 1 to 9.1 million T cells. TCRdb reprocessed the PCR reads with MiXCR, giving one entry per CDR3 protein. The sample has 750,000 to 950,000 distinct CDR3 sequences, approximately 57% seen once. This receptor was identified in a girl aged 5 to 17 with multiple sclerosis. The rearrangement joins TRBV7-9 to TRBJ2-1, with 7 bases lining up with TRBD1. Sample: blood. CDR3 amino acids: CASSLTGQLYNEQFF. The CDR3 nucleotides are TGTGCCAGCAGCTTGACAGGGCAGCTTTACAATGAGCAGTTCTTC.